A selection of T cell receptor beta chains follows, all from one sample in a study of prognosis after radiotherapy for stage I lung cancer. MiXCR, applied by TCRdb to the multiplex PCR reads, yields one record per CDR3 protein. This sample has approximately 23,000 distinct CDR3 sequences, with 35% to 45% found just once. Sequenced material: PBMCs, taken before or after stereotactic body radiation therapy (not recorded which). These receptor sequences come from a donor aged 50 or older with non-small cell lung cancer. Each CDR3 is given with its conserved first and last residue. D genes are given only for firm matches. Size values are once, few and many counts, or a class for expanded clones, and some rows have none.

v_gene,d_gene,abundance,j_gene,CDR3aa,CDR3nt
TRBV6-1,TRBD1,many,TRBJ2-5,CASSSRQGAVETQYF,TGTGCCAGCAGTAGCCGACAGGGGGCGGTGGAGACCCAGTACTTC
TRBV3-1,TRBD2,-,TRBJ2-1,CASSWTSNEQFF,TGTGCCAGCAGTTGGACTAGCAATGAGCAGTTCTTC
TRBV3-1,-,many,TRBJ2-6,CASSQPATALAANVLTF,TGTGCCAGCAGCCAACCTGCCACAGCTCTGGCGGCCAACGTCCTGACTTTC
TRBV9,-,many,TRBJ1-3,CASSVSGSGNTIYF,TGTGCCAGCAGCGTATCGGGGTCTGGAAACACCATATATTTT
TRBV14,-,-,TRBJ1-2,CAIIPGTGNYGYTF,TGTGCCATCATCCCCGGAACAGGGAACTATGGCTACACCTTC
TRBV27,-,many,TRBJ1-4,CASSLGGGEKLFF,TGTGCCAGCAGTTTAGGGGGGGGTGAAAAACTGTTTTTT
TRBV11-2,-,many,TRBJ2-1,CASSQVAAWTIRNEQFF,TGTGCCAGCAGCCAGGTCGCTGCTTGGACTATACGCAATGAGCAGTTCTTC
TRBV6-2/TRBV6-3,-,many,TRBJ1-1,CASSYSRGAYEAFF,TGTGCCAGCAGTTACTCGAGGGGGGCATATGAAGCTTTCTTT
TRBV6-1,-,once,TRBJ1-2,CASLTVNYGYAF,TGTGCCAGCTTGACAGTGAACTATGGCTACGCCTTC
TRBV9,-,-,TRBJ1-5,CASSVGGGLEGGQPQHF,TGTGCCAGCAGCGTAGGTGGGGGCCTAGAAGGGGGTCAGCCCCAGCATTTT
TRBV20-1,-,many,TRBJ1-2,CSARSRSVDGYTF,TGCAGTGCTAGATCTCGGAGTGTTGATGGCTACACCTTC
TRBV19,TRBD1,many,TRBJ1-2,CASTEAWDSYSYGYTF,TGTGCCAGTACTGAAGCATGGGACAGCTACTCCTATGGCTACACCTTC
TRBV12-5,TRBD2,-,TRBJ2-1,CASEPTGGLAGVGIYNEQFF,TGTGCTAGTGAACCCACGGGGGGACTAGCGGGAGTGGGGATCTACAATGAGCAGTTCTTC
TRBV30,-,many,TRBJ2-3,CAWSVGAGQTDTQYF,TGTGCCTGGAGTGTAGGGGCAGGGCAGACAGATACGCAGTATTTT
TRBV20-1,TRBD2,-,TRBJ2-7,CSASTRGRVYEKYF,TGCAGTGCTTCGACTAGAGGGAGGGTCTACGAGAAGTACTTC
TRBV29-1,TRBD1,many,TRBJ1-1,CSVSGQGAIAFF,TGCAGCGTTAGCGGACAGGGGGCCATAGCTTTCTTT
TRBV6-2/TRBV6-3,TRBD1,-,TRBJ1-2,CASSDGTGNGYGNTF,TGTGCCAGCAGTGATGGGACAGGGAACGGCTATGGCAACACCTTC
TRBV11-2,-,many,TRBJ2-6,CASSQGGSSGANVLTF,TGTGCCAGCAGCCAGGGGGGAAGCTCTGGGGCCAACGTCCTGACTTTC
TRBV11-2,TRBD1,-,TRBJ2-1,CASSYTGGADNEQFF,TGTGCCAGCAGCTATACAGGGGGCGCGGACAATGAGCAGTTCTTC
TRBV18,-,many,TRBJ1-2,CASSPETRSNYGYTF,TGTGCCAGCTCACCAGAGACCCGGTCTAACTATGGCTACACCTTC
TRBV12-3/TRBV12-4,-,-,TRBJ2-3,CASSGNTDTQYF,TGTGCCAGCAGTGGAAACACAGATACGCAGTATTTT
TRBV12-5,-,-,TRBJ1-2,CASGLSNYGYTF,TGTGCTAGTGGTCTGAGTAACTATGGCTACACCTTC
TRBV19,TRBD2,many,TRBJ2-5,CATTSGSGGETQYF,TGTGCCACCACTAGCGGGAGTGGGGGAGAGACCCAGTACTTC
TRBV11-2,-,-,TRBJ2-2,CASSRSTGLNTGELFF,TGTGCCAGCAGCCGGTCGACGGGACTTAACACCGGGGAGCTGTTTTTT
TRBV5-8,TRBD2,many,TRBJ2-1,CASSLVGREDNEQFF,TGTGCCAGCAGCTTGGTAGGGCGGGAGGACAATGAGCAGTTCTTC
TRBV6-4,-,-,TRBJ2-7,CASSKSVPGGGGRISYEQYF,TGTGCCAGCAGTAAAAGTGTTCCAGGGGGGGGAGGTCGGATCTCCTACGAGCAGTACTTC
TRBV12-3/TRBV12-4,-,-,TRBJ2-6,CASSEPTDYCGANVLTF,TGTGCCAGCAGTGAACCCACAGACTACTGTGGGGCCAACGTCCTGACTTTC
TRBV6-1,-,once,TRBJ2-7,CASSTGTATYEQYF,TGTGCCAGCAGCACGGGGACGGCGACCTACGAGCAGTACTTC
TRBV7-3,-,-,TRBJ2-1,CASSHAGSRGYEQFF,TGTGCCAGCAGCCACGCAGGGTCCAGAGGGTATGAGCAGTTCTTC
TRBV9,TRBD2,many,TRBJ2-1,CASSAWTSGGYNEQFF,TGTGCCAGCAGCGCCTGGACTAGCGGGGGGTACAATGAGCAGTTCTTC
TRBV3-1,TRBD1,many,TRBJ1-1,CASSPTGTTEAFF,TGTGCCAGCAGCCCGACAGGGACCACTGAAGCTTTCTTT
TRBV6-2/TRBV6-3,TRBD1,medium-sized,TRBJ2-7,CASSDWDRGYEQYF,TGTGCCAGCAGTGACTGGGACAGGGGTTACGAGCAGTACTTC
TRBV6-2/TRBV6-3,TRBD2,few,TRBJ2-3,CASSDVRGADTQYF,TGTGCCAGCAGTGACGTGCGGGGGGCAGATACGCAGTATTTT
TRBV2,-,-,TRBJ1-6,CASREQSSFNSHLHF,TGTGCCAGCAGGGAACAGAGCTCCTTTAATTCACACCTCCACTTT
TRBV12-3/TRBV12-4,-,many,TRBJ2-6,CASSEPTDYSGANVLTF,TGTGCCAGCAGTGAACCCACCGACTACTCTGGGGCCAACGTCCTGACTTTC
TRBV7-2,-,many,TRBJ2-7,CASSLGRLGEQYF,TGTGCCAGCAGCTTAGGGAGGCTAGGGGAGCAGTACTTC
TRBV5-1,TRBD2,once,TRBJ2-7,CASSPRTSGKDYEQYF,TGCGCCAGCAGCCCCCGGACTAGCGGGAAAGACTACGAGCAGTACTTC
TRBV5-1,TRBD1,many,TRBJ2-1,CASSFRGQGGFLNNEQFF,TGCGCCAGCAGCTTTCGCGGACAGGGCGGATTCCTTAACAATGAGCAGTTCTTC
TRBV4-1,-,-,TRBJ1-1,CASSQDRYRVNTEAFF,TGCGCCAGCAGCCAAGATCGTTACAGGGTGAACACTGAAGCTTTCTTT
TRBV2,TRBD2,many,TRBJ2-1,CASSELYSSGRGTIYNEQFF,TGTGCCAGCAGTGAATTGTACTCTAGCGGGAGAGGCACTATCTACAATGAGCAGTTCTTC
TRBV19,-,-,TRBJ1-6,CASSAGTARNSPLHF,TGTGCCAGTAGTGCCGGGACCGCAAGGAATTCACCCCTCCACTTT
TRBV12-3/TRBV12-4,-,-,TRBJ1-6,CASSLRVGLGVHRGYSPLHF,TGTGCCAGCAGTTTAAGGGTGGGGTTGGGGGTCCACCGAGGGTATTCACCCCTCCACTTT
TRBV20-1,-,many,TRBJ2-7,CSASGSHYEQYF,TGCAGTGCTAGCGGGAGCCACTACGAGCAGTACTTC
TRBV4-2,TRBD2,-,TRBJ2-1,CASSPSPGTSHEQFF,TGTGCCAGCAGCCCCAGCCCAGGGACTAGCCATGAGCAGTTCTTC
TRBV2,TRBD1,many,TRBJ1-3,CASSEGTAGNTIYF,TGTGCCAGCAGCGAAGGGACAGCTGGAAACACCATATATTTT
TRBV10-3,-,-,TRBJ1-1,CAISEPHGRVGGNTEAFF,TGTGCCATCAGTGAGCCCCACGGCCGGGTAGGAGGGAACACTGAAGCTTTCTTT
TRBV28,TRBD1,-,TRBJ1-2,CASSPGGWTVFHYGYTF,TGTGCCAGCAGTCCAGGGGGTTGGACAGTGTTTCACTATGGCTACACCTTC
TRBV28,-,once,TRBJ2-1,CASSLSGTRFFEQFF,TGTGCCAGCAGTTTATCCGGTACCCGCTTTTTCGAGCAGTTCTTC
TRBV7-2,TRBD2,many,TRBJ2-1,CASSYGTSGARRSNEQFF,TGTGCCAGCAGCTATGGGACTAGCGGGGCCAGGCGATCTAATGAGCAGTTCTTC
TRBV30,-,many,TRBJ1-5,CAWSVVRGEDQPQHF,TGTGCCTGGAGTGTCGTCAGGGGCGAGGATCAGCCCCAGCATTTT
TRBV6-1,-,-,TRBJ1-6,CAIRTGNSPLHF,TGTGCCATTCGGACGGGTAATTCACCCCTCCACTTT
TRBV7-9,-,many,TRBJ2-3,CASSLAGYTDTQYF,TGTGCCAGCAGCTTAGCGGGATACACAGATACGCAGTATTTT